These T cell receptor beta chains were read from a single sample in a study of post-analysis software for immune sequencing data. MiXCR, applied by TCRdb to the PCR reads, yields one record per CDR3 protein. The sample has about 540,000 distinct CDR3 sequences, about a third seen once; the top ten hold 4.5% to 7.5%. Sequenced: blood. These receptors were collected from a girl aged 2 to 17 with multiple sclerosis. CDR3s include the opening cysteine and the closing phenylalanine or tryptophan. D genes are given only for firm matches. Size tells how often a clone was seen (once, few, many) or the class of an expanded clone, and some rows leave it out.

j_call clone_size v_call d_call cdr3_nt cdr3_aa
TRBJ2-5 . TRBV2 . TGTGCCAGCATTGGCGGGGACGAAGAGACCCAGTACTTC CASIGGDEETQYF
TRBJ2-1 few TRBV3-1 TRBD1 TGTGCCAGCAGCCAACCCGGGACAGGGTACAATGAGCAGTTCTTC CASSQPGTGYNEQFF
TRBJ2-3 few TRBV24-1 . TGTGCCACCAGTGATTTGCAAATCCAAGCGGCTAGCACAGATACGCAGTATTTT CATSDLQIQAASTDTQYF
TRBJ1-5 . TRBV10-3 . TGTGCCATCAGTGACGAGGGCAATCAGCCCCAGCATTTT CAISDEGNQPQHF
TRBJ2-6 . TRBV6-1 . TGTGCCAGCAGTGAATACTATGTGGGGAATAGGGCCAACGTCCTGACTTTC CASSEYYVGNRANVLTF
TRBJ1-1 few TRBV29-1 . TGCAGCGTTGCACGGTCGGGGGGGAACACTGAAGCTTTCTTT CSVARSGGNTEAFF
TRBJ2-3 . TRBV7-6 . TGTGCCAGCAGCTTAGGGGGATCTGGGGGGCCGATGGATACGCAGTATTTT CASSLGGSGGPMDTQYF
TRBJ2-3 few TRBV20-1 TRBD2 TGCAGTGCTAGAGTACCCCGGCTAGCGGGGGGATTTGATACGCAGTATTTT CSARVPRLAGGFDTQYF
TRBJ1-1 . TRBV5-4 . TGTGCCAGCAGCCAGGACAGAAAGAAGGTGAACACTGAAGCTTTCTTT CASSQDRKKVNTEAFF
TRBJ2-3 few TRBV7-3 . TGTGCCAGCAGCTTATTTATGGGTGATACGCAGTATTTT CASSLFMGDTQYF
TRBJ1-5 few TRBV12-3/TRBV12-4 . TGTGCCAGCAGCCCGACTGGGCGGCCCCAGCATTTT CASSPTGRPQHF
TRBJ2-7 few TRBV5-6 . TGTGCCAGCAGCTTGGTACCAGGGACCTACGAGCAGTACTTC CASSLVPGTYEQYF
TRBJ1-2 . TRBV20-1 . TGCAGTGCTAGAGATCCAGCTACCTATGGCTACACCTTC CSARDPATYGYTF
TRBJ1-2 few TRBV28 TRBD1 TGTGCCAGCAGTTGGCCCCTGGGACAGCTCTATGGCTACACCTTC CASSWPLGQLYGYTF
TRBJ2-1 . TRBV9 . TGTGCCAGCAGCGTAGAGGACGATGAGCAGTTCTTC CASSVEDDEQFF
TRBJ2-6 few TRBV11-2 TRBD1 TGTGCCAGCAGCTACACAGGGGGCTCTGGGGCCAACGTCCTGACTTTC CASSYTGGSGANVLTF
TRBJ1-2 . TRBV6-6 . TGTGCCAGCGGGGACAAGAACTATGGCTACACCTTC CASGDKNYGYTF
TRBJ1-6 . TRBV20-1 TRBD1 TGCAGTGCTAGTGGGGACAGGGAAAACTCACCCCTCCACTTT CSASGDRENSPLHF
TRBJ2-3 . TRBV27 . TGTGCCAGCAGTTCCGCGAGAGAAGATACGCAGTATTTT CASSSAREDTQYF
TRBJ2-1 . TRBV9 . TGTGCCAGCAGCGTTCGACAGAACTCCTACAATGAGCAGTTCTTC CASSVRQNSYNEQFF
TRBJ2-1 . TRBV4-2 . TGTGCCAGCAGCCAAGAGTACAATGAGCAGTTCTTC CASSQEYNEQFF
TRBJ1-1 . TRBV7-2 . TGTGCCAGCAGCCTCTATTCAGCTCTTGAAGCTTTCTTT CASSLYSALEAFF